These 21 T cell receptor beta chains came from one sample sequenced in a study of shared clonotypes between healthy human individuals. Here immunoSEQ multiplex PCR was the method, and the copy in TCRdb shows in-frame clones only, minus some. The sample contains about 450,000 clones, more than 75% of which appear only once. Sequenced: PBMCs. The receptors come from a woman aged 35 to 49 in good health. Some clones in this sample may be carry-over from other donors' samples.

CDR3 in DNA: TGTGCCAGCAGTCCCTGGGGGCAGGCCTATGGCTACACCTTC. Encoded protein: CASSPWGQAYGYTF. The J gene is TRBJ1-2, the V gene TRBV2, with D perhaps TRBD1 (6 bases). V gave up 5 bases and J gave up 4 bases, with 14 bases separating them. The CDR3 consists of 14 residues. The germline V gene has CDR1 SNHLY and CDR2 FYNNEI.

The CDR3 loop is CARSWGASNEKLFF. CDR3 nucleotides: TGTGCCAGAAGCTGGGGGGCTTCTAATGAAAAACTGTTTTTT. This sequence joins TRBV5-3 and TRBJ1-4; TRBD1 might be the D (6 bases). TRBV5-3 is an ORF, and what it does is uncertain. Trimming cost V 3 bases and J 3 bases, with 9 bases left between them. This CDR3 region has 14 residues.

The rearrangement joins TRBV7-9 to TRBJ2-7; D gene uncertain. The CDR3 consists of 14 residues. Germline CDR1 and CDR2: SEHNR and FQNEAQ (reference sequence). V dropped 0 bases and J dropped 1 base, with 7 bases sitting between them. CDR3 nucleotide sequence: TGTGCCAGCAGCTTAGCTCTAGAGTCCTACGAGCAGTACTTC. Encoded protein: CASSLALESYEQYF.

This clone occurred once. The chain recombines TRBV10-2 with TRBJ2-1; 12 nucleotides match TRBD2. The trim removed 1 base at V and 0 bases at J, leaving 4 bases unmatched. CDR1 is WSHSY, CDR2 SAAADI, per germline. This CDR3 comprises 18 residues. The DNA for the CDR3 is TGCGCCAGCAGTGAGTTCGTGACTAGCGGGAGCTCCTACAATGAGCAGTTCTTC. Translated: CASSEFVTSGSSYNEQFF.

This chain connects TRBV29-1 to TRBJ1-2; D unresolved. CDR3 length: 15 residues. In germline, CDR1 is SQVTM, CDR2 ANQGSEA. With 0 bases removed from V and 3 bases from J, the gap between germline ends came to 14 bases. The chain's CDR3 is CSVEDFEPGDYGYTF. The CDR3 DNA follows: TGCAGCGTTGAAGATTTCGAACCCGGAGACTATGGCTACACCTTC.

The chain joins TRBV10-3 to TRBJ2-4, with D tentatively TRBD1 (6 bases). This CDR3 has 12 amino acids. CDR1 ENHRY and CDR2 SYGVKD come from the germline V gene. The V gene lost 8 bases and the J gene lost 9 bases, with 14 bases spanning the gap. CDR3: CAISDSDGIQYF. The CDR3 nucleotides are TGTGCCATCTCGGACAGTGATGGCATTCAGTACTTC.

The chain employs TRBV7-3 and TRBJ2-5; 8 nucleotides match TRBD2. There are 17 residues in the CDR3. The trim removed 0 bases at V and 1 base at J, leaving 7 bases unmatched. CDR1 SGHTA and CDR2 FQGTGA come from the germline V gene. Written as DNA, the CDR3 is TGTGCCAGCAGCTTAACGGTGGGCGGGAGGCCCCAAGAGACCCAGTACTTC. Translating gives CASSLTVGGRPQETQYF.

As regards this clone: A single base separates this from a much larger clone, so it may be a read error. This same CDR3 is encoded by further DNA sequences in the sample. This CDR3 reads CASRWTSGRPDQETQYF. The DNA of the CDR3 is TGTGCCAGCAGGTGGACTAGCGGGAGGCCAGATCAGGAGACCCAGTACTTC. The chain recombines TRBV28 with TRBJ2-5, with TRBD2 matching 14 bases. The CDR3 is 17 amino acids. V shed 6 bases, J shed 5 bases, and the junction held 11 bases outside the gene matches. Germline CDR1 and CDR2: MDHEN and SYDVKM. The variable domain in full, completed from reference TRBV28 and TRBJ2-5, reads DVKVTQSSRYLVKRTGEKVFLECVQDMDHENMFWYRQDPGLGLRLIYFSYDVKMKEKGDIPEGYSVSREKKERFSLILESASTNQTSMYLCASRWTSGRPDQETQYFGPGTRLLVL.

With respect to this clone: This clone may be a read error of a much larger clone one base away. The chain uses TRBV28 and TRBJ2-2; D perhaps matches TRBD2 (5 bases). Trimming shortened V by 7 bases and J by 4 bases, and 10 bases separated the two germline ends. Germline V gene lookup returns CDR1 MDHEN and CDR2 SYDVKM. This CDR3 is 13 amino acids long. In DNA form, the CDR3 reads TGTGCCAGCACCCCGGGGAGCACCGGGGAGCTGTTTTTT. Amino acids: CASTPGSTGELFF.

The chain recombines TRBV5-1 with TRBJ2-6, with D hard to call. Trimming took 5 bases from V and 2 from J, leaving 8 bases between them. The germline gives CDR1 SGHRS, CDR2 YFSETQ. The CDR3 length is 14 residues. The CDR3 loop reads CASSPGPGANVLTF. In nucleotides, the CDR3 is TGCGCCAGCAGTCCAGGCCCTGGGGCCAACGTCCTGACTTTC.

The chain is built from TRBV11-2 and TRBJ2-2; a possible D gene is TRBD2 (5 bases). Germline V gives CDR1 SGHAT, CDR2 FQNNGV. V lost 0 bases and J lost 8, with 7 bases in between. This CDR3 comprises 13 residues. This chain's CDR3 is CASSLDQRGELFF. The CDR3 nucleotides read TGTGCCAGCAGCTTAGATCAGCGGGGGGAGCTGTTTTTT.

The V and J genes are TRBV28 and TRBJ1-4; TRBD1 agrees at 7 bases. The CDR3 contains 14 residues. The ends lost 3 bases at V and 7 bases at J; junction bases unmatched: 5. CDR1 is MDHEN and CDR2 is SYDVKM in the germline V gene. The chain's CDR3 is CASSLEQGSEKLFF. The CDR3 DNA is TGTGCCAGCAGTTTGGAACAGGGGAGTGAAAAACTGTTTTTT.

The rearrangement links TRBV5-1 to TRBJ2-1; 8 positions agree with TRBD2. Trimming took 4 bases from V and 15 from J; bases not matched to a gene: 15. The germline gives CDR1 SGHRS, CDR2 YFSETQ. The CDR3 extends over 14 amino acids. CDR3 amino acids: CASSLGLATDSGFF. The CDR3, as DNA: TGCGCCAGCAGCCTTGGACTAGCCACTGACTCTGGGTTCTTC.

About this clone itself: Different DNA sequences within this sample yield the same CDR3. V and J are TRBV10-3 and TRBJ2-2, with 11 bases aligning to TRBD2. CDR1 is ENHRY, CDR2 SYGVKD, per germline. J gave up 3 bases and V 3 bases, and 0 bases lay outside the gene matches. This CDR3 is built from 15 residues. CDR3 residues: CAISELAGDTGELFF. For the CDR3, the DNA is TGTGCCATCAGTGAACTAGCGGGAGACACCGGGGAGCTGTTTTTT.

The chain is built from TRBV19 and TRBJ1-4; D is perhaps TRBD1 (5 bases). Germline V CDR1 and CDR2: LNHDA, SQIVND (reference sequence). The CDR3 is 15 residues long. With 10 bases removed from V and 0 bases from J, the gap between germline ends came to 15 bases. CDR3 bases: TGTGCCATTGGAGACAGACGTGCAACTAATGAAAAACTGTTTTTT. The encoded protein is CAIGDRRATNEKLFF.

The V call is TRBV9, the J call TRBJ2-2, with TRBD2 identical over 10 bases. CDR1 is SGDLS and CDR2 is YYNGEE in the germline V gene. The CDR3 contains 19 residues. Losses at the gene ends were 0 bases for V and 1 base for J; bases not matched to a gene: 9. The chain's CDR3 is CASSVGISGRSVNTGELFF. In DNA, the CDR3 is TGTGCCAGCAGCGTAGGAATTAGCGGGAGGTCTGTGAACACCGGGGAGCTGTTTTTT.

The genes are TRBV10-2 and TRBJ2-5; TRBD2 matches 10 bases. Near its end, the DNA agrees better with TRBJ2-7, so the J call may be wrong. Germline V gene sequence: CDR1 WSHSY, CDR2 SAAADI. The CDR3 has 15 residues. CDR3 DNA sequence: TGCGCCAGCAGAGACCTAGCGGGAGTTTCCTACGAGCAGTACTTC. Its translation: CASRDLAGVSYEQYF.

The chain carries TRBV18 and TRBJ2-7; D perhaps matches TRBD2 (7 bases). V was cut by 3 bases and J by 2 bases, with 17 bases left in between. The CDR3 contains 16 residues. Germline-derived CDR1 and CDR2 are KGHSH and LQKENI. The CDR3 DNA follows: TGTGCCAGCTCACCGAGAGGGGGGGAGGGCGCCTACGAGCAGTACTTC. Amino acid sequence: CASSPRGGEGAYEQYF.

The chain joins TRBV11-2 to TRBJ2-7; TRBD2 aligns across 7 bases. V was pared by 1 base and J by 0 bases, with 3 bases of the junction left unmatched. Germline loops: CDR1 SGHAT, CDR2 FQNNGV. The CDR3 runs to 15 residues. CDR3 residues: CASSLAGTNSYEQYF. The CDR3 DNA follows: TGTGCCAGCAGCTTAGCCGGGACTAACTCCTACGAGCAGTACTTC.

The V call is TRBV5-1, the J call TRBJ2-2; possibly TRBD1 for D (6 bases). The CDR3 has 14 amino acids. V was pared by 5 bases and J by 4 bases, with 12 bases between. Germline V gene lookup returns CDR1 SGHRS and CDR2 YFSETQ. This chain's CDR3 is CASSLGQSTGELFF. The CDR3 nucleotides read TGCGCCAGCAGTCTTGGACAGTCCACCGGGGAGCTGTTTTTT.

The rearrangement joins TRBV6-5 to TRBJ2-1, with D unresolved. Between the trimmed V and J ends, which lost 0 bases and 5 bases, there was a span of 5 bases. This CDR3 is built from 13 residues. The V gene's germline CDR1 is MNHEY and CDR2 SVGAGI. CDR3 coding DNA: TGTGCCAGCAGTTACTCCCGAAACAATGAGCAGTTCTTC. It specifies CASSYSRNNEQFF.